The T cell receptor (beta chain) under discussion was sequenced for a study of control samples from healthy donors and cancer patients. The V end lost 0 bases, the J end lost 3 bases, and 13 bases lay between the germline ends. CDR1 and CDR2 (germline): SGHDT, YYEEEE. The CDR3 is 15 amino acids. Data came from immunoSEQ multiplex PCR; TCRdb stores just in-frame clones and leaves some out. The sample consists of approximately 110,000 clones, approximately 90% of them appearing once. Sequenced sample: blood. This rearrangement joins TRBV5-6 to TRBJ2-7; the D is unclear. The TCR originated in a woman younger than 35 in good health. The CDR3: CASSLAAGEIYEQYF. The CDR3 nucleotides are TGTGCCAGCAGCTTGGCCGCAGGAGAAATCTACGAGCAGTACTTC.